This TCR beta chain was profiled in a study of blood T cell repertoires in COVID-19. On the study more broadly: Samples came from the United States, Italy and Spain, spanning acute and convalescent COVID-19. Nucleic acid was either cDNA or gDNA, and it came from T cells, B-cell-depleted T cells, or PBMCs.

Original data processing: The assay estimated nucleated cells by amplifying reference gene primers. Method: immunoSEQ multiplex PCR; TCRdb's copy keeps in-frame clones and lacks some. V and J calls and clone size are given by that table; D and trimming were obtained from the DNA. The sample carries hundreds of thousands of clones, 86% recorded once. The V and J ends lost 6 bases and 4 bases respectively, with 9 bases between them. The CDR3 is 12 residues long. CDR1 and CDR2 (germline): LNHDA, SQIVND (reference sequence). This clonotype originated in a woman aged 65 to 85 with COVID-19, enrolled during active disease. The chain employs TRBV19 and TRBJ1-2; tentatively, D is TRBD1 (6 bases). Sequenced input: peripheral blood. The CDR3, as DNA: TGTGCCAGTAGCCTGGACAGCTATGGCTACACCTTC. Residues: CASSLDSYGYTF.